This note documents a single T cell receptor beta chain sequence. The data stem from a study of lymphopenia after photon versus proton radiotherapy. This CDR3 contains 16 residues. Unmatched junction bases numbered 6, after V lost 0 bases and J lost 2 bases. The germline CDR1 and CDR2 sequences are SGHRS and YFSETQ. Sequencing used immunoSEQ multiplex PCR; TCRdb keeps in-frame clones, though not all of them. In the table there are around 63,000 clones, 87% of which are singletons. The receptor's source is an elderly man with esophageal cancer. This sequence joins TRBV5-1 and TRBJ2-3; 7 bases line up with TRBD2. Sample: peripheral blood, taken from a patient treated with proton-based radiotherapy. This CDR3 reads CASSLDGRGNTDTQYF. The CDR3, as DNA: TGCGCCAGCAGCTTGGATGGGCGGGGGAACACAGATACGCAGTATTTT.